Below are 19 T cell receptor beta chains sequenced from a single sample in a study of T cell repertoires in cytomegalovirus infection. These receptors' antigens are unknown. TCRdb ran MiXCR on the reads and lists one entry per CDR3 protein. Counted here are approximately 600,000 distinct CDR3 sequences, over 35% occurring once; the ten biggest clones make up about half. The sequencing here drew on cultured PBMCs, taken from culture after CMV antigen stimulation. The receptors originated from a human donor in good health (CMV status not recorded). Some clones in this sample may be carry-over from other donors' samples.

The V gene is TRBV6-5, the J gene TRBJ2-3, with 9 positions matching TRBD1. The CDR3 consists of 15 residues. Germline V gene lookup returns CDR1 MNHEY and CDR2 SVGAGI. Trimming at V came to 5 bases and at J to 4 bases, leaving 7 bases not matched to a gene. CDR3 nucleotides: TGTGCCAGCAGTGAGCCGGGACAGGGCGCAGATACGCAGTATTTT. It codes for CASSEPGQGADTQYF.

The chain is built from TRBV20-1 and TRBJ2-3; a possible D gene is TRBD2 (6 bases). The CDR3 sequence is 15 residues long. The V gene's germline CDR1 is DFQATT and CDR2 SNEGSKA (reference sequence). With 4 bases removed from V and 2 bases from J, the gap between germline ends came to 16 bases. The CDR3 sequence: CSATKDWDSTDTQYF. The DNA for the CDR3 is TGCAGTGCTACAAAGGACTGGGACTCCACAGATACGCAGTATTTT.

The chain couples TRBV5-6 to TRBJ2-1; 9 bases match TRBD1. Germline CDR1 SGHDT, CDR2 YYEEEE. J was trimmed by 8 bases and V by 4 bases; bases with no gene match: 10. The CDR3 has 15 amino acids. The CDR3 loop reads CASSPGTGKHDEQFF. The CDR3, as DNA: TGTGCCAGCAGCCCCGGGACAGGGAAACACGATGAGCAGTTCTTC.

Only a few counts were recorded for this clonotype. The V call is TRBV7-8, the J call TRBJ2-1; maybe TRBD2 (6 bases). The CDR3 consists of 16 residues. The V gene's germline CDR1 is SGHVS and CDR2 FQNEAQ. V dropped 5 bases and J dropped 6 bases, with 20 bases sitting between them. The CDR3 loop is CASSRLGRTLPNEQFF. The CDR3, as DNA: TGTGCCAGCAGCCGACTAGGGAGGACCCTCCCCAATGAGCAGTTCTTC.

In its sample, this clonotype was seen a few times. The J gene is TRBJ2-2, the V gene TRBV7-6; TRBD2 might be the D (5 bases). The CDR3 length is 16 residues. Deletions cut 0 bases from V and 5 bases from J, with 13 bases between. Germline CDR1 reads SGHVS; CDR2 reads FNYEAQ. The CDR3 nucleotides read TGTGCCAGCAGCTTAGCGTCCGGGGTGGGGACCGGGGAGCTGTTTTTT. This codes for CASSLASGVGTGELFF.

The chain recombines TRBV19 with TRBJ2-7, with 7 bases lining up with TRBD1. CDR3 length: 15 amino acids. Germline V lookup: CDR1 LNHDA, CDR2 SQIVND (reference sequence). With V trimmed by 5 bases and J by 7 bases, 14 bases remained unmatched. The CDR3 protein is CASSPDRAYDLEQYF. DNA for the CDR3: TGTGCCAGTAGTCCTGACAGGGCTTACGACTTGGAGCAGTACTTC.

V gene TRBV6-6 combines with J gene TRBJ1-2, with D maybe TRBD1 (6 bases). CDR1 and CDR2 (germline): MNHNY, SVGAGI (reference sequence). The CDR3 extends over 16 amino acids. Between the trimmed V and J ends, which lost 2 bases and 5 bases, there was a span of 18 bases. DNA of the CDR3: TGTGCCAGCAGTTACACTAAACAGGGACCGATTTATGGCTACACCTTC. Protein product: CASSYTKQGPIYGYTF.

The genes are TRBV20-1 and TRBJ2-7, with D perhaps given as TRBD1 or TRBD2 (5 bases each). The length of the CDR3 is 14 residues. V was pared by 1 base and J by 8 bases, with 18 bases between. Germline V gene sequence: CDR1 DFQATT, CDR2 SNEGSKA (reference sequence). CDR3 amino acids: CSARGGTYGGKQYF. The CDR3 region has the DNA TGCAGTGCTAGAGGGGGGACCTATGGCGGTAAGCAGTACTTC.

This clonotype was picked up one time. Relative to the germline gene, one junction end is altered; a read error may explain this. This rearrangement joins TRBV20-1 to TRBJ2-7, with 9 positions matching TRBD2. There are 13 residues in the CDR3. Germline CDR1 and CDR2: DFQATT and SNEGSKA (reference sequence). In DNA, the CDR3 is TGCAGTGCCCCAGCGGGAGGTTCCTCCGAGCAGTACTTC. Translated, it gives CSAPAGGSSEQYF.

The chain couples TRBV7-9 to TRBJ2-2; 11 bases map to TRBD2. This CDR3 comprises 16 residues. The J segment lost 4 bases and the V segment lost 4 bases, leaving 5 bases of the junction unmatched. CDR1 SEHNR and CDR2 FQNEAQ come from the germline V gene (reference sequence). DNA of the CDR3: TGTGCCAGCAGCTCCGGGACTAGCGGAACCACCGGGGAGCTGTTTTTT. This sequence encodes CASSSGTSGTTGELFF.

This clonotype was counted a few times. The CDR3 sequence: CASSLVSLDTQYF. In nucleotides, the CDR3 is TGTGCCAGCAGCTTAGTTTCTCTGGATACGCAGTATTTT. This rearrangement joins TRBV7-8 to TRBJ2-3; D uncertain. The V and J ends lost 1 base and 6 bases respectively, with 8 bases between them. From germline, CDR1 is SGHVS and CDR2 FQNEAQ. CDR3 length: 13 residues. Looking up the rest from reference TRBV7-8 and TRBJ2-3 gives the full variable domain: GAGVSQSPRYKVAKRGQDVALRCDPISGHVSLFWYQQALGQGPEFLTYFQNEAQLDKSGLPSDRFFAERPEGSVSTLKIQRTQQEDSAVYLCASSLVSLDTQYFGPGTRLTVL.

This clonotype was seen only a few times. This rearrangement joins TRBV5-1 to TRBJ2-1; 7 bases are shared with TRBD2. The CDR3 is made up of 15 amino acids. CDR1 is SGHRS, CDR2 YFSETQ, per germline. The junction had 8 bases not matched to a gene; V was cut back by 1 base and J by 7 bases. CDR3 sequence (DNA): TGCGCCAGCAGCTTGACCCCGGGACTAATTAATGAGCAGTTCTTC. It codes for CASSLTPGLINEQFF. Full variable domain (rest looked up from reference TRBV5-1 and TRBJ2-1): KAGVTQTPRYLIKTRGQQVTLSCSPISGHRSVSWYQQTPGQGLQFLFEYFSETQRNKGNFPGRFSGRQFSNSRSEMNVSTLELGDSALYLCASSLTPGLINEQFFGPGTRLTVL.

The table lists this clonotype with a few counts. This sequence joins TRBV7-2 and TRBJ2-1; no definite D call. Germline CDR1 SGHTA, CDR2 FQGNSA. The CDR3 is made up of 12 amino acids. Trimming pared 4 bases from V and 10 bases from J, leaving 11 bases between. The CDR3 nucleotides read TGTGCCAGCAGCTCGCCAGGTGGAGAGCAGTTCTTC. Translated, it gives CASSSPGGEQFF.

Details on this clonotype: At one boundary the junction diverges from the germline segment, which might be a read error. This CDR3 is CACSYGSGDTDTQYF. The CDR3 DNA is TGTGCCTGCAGTTACGGTAGCGGGGACACAGATACGCAGTATTTT. The chain recombines TRBV6-2 or TRBV6-3 with TRBJ2-3, with 8 bases fitting TRBD2. The CDR3 is 15 amino acids. Germline V gene sequence: CDR1 MNHEY, CDR2 SVGEGT.

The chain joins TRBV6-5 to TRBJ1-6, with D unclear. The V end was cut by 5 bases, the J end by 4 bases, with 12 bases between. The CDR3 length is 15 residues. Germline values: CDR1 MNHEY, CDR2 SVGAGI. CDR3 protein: CASSEVVFYNSPLHF. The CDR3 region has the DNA TGTGCCAGCAGTGAAGTCGTCTTTTATAATTCACCCCTCCACTTT.

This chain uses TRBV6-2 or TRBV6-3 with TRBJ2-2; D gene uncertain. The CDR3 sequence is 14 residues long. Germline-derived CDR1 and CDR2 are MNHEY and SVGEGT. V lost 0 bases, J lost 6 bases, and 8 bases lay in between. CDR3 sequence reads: CASSYSKGSGELFF. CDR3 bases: TGTGCCAGCAGTTACTCGAAAGGTTCCGGGGAGCTGTTTTTT.

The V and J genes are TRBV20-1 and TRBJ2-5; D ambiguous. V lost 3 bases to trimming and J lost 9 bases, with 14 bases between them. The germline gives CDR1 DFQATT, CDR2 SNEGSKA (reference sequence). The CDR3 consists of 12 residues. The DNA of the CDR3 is TGCAGTGCTAGGTGGCAGACCCTCGCCCAGTACTTC. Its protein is CSARWQTLAQYF.

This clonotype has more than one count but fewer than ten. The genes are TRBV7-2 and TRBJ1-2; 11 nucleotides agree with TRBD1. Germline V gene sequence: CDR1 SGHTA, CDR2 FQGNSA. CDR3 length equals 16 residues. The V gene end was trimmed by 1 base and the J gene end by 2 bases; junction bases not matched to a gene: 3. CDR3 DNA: TGTGCCAGCAGCTTAGTGGGACAGGGGGTGAACTATGGCTACACCTTC. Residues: CASSLVGQGVNYGYTF.

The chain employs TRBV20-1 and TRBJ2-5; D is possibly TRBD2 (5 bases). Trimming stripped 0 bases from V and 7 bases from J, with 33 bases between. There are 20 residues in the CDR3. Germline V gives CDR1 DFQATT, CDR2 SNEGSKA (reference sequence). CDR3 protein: CSARDYEFGLRAARRGTQYF. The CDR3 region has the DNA TGCAGTGCTAGAGATTACGAGTTTGGCTTGCGAGCGGCACGCCGGGGGACCCAGTACTTC.